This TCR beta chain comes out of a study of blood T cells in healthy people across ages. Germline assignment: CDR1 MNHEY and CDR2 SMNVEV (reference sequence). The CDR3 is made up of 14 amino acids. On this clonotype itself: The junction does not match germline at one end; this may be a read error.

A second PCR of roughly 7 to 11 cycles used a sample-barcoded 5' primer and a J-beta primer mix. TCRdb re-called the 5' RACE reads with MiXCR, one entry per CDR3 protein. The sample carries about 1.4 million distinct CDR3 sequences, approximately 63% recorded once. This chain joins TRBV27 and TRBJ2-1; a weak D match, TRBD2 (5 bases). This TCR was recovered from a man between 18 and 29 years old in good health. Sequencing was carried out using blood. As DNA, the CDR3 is TGTGCCAGCAGCCCGGGGTCGTTTGGCAATAAGCAGTTCTTC. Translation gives CASSPGSFGNKQFF.